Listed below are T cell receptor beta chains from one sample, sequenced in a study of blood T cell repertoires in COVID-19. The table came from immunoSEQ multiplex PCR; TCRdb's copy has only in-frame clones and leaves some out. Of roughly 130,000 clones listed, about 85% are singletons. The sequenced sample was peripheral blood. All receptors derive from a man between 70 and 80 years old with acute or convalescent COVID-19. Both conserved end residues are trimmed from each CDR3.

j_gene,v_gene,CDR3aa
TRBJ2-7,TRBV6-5,ASSYTGVSEQY
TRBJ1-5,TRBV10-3,AISAGTLSNQPQH
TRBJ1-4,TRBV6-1,ASSELEGSTNEKLF
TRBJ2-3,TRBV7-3,ASSLWGRGGDTQY
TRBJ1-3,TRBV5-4,ASSDQGDNTIY
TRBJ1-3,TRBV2,ASTEQGTSGNTIY
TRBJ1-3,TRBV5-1,ASSLVGTGSGNTIY
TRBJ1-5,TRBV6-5,ASSYSGGNNQPQH
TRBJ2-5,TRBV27,ASRTGAGRETQY
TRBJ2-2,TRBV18,ASSPAGGNTGELF
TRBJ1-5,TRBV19,ASSPLGREGQPQH
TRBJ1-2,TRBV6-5,AIHRGAYGYT
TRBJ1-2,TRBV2,ASSVAGAYGYT